Listed below are T cell receptor beta chains from one sample, sequenced in a study of response to subunit inactivated influenza vaccine. TCRdb passed the RT-PCR reads through MiXCR, listing each CDR3 protein once. The table has about 830,000 distinct CDR3 sequences, approximately 17% seen once. Sequenced here: PBMCs from blood, sampled roughly 5 days after vaccination. The receptors derive from a man aged 45-65 years who received an inactivated influenza vaccine. Each CDR3 is given without its conserved first and last residue. Expanded clones get a size class; other rows say once, few or many, or leave the size out.

few,TRBV11-2,TRBJ2-1,ASSSTGTPTYNEQF
many,TRBV24-1,TRBJ2-3,ATSDPGEKGTDTQY
many,TRBV4-3,TRBJ2-1,ASSQYGPKQTGHNEQF
few,TRBV6-1,TRBJ2-1,ASSITTSSYNEQF
.,TRBV12-3/TRBV12-4,TRBJ1-2,ASSLAGHSPYGYT
few,TRBV7-9,TRBJ1-4,ASSLETEKREKLF
many,TRBV11-2,TRBJ2-2,ASSTWTGTNTGELF
.,TRBV28,TRBJ2-5,ASSAWGTGTSETQY
.,TRBV7-3,TRBJ2-3,ASSPDRGADTQY
.,TRBV11-2,TRBJ2-7,ASSYFQSYEQY
.,TRBV6-2/TRBV6-3,TRBJ2-1,ASSQLRGNEQF
once,TRBV7-8,TRBJ2-7,ASSLGRLAGEFYEQY
few,TRBV12-3/TRBV12-4,TRBJ1-1,ASSKQGGMNTEAF
few,TRBV7-6,TRBJ1-3,ASSTQGHRSGNTIY
.,TRBV15,TRBJ2-5,ATSIPRESRQETQY
few,TRBV29-1,TRBJ2-7,SAGDRGFPYEQY
few,TRBV7-8,TRBJ2-1,ASSDSGFYYNEQF